The sequence of this T cell receptor (beta chain) was determined in a study of blood T cells in healthy people across ages. Regarding the study as a whole: There were more naive CD4+ cells and higher diversity in long-lived donors than in aged donors. Strong correlation existed between TCR beta diversity and naive T cell percentage.

Combining a sample-barcoded 5' primer with a J-beta primer mix, a second PCR ran for roughly 7 to 11 cycles. TCRdb ran MiXCR on the 5' RACE reads and lists one entry per CDR3 protein. Among more than 650,000 distinct CDR3 sequences, roughly 50% were seen once, and the ten largest hold approximately 40%. The CDR3 loop spans 13 amino acids. Per the germline V gene, CDR1 is SQVTM and CDR2 is ANQGSEA. Trimming removed 6 bases from V and 4 bases from J, with 13 bases in between. As for this clonotype: Its antigen is currently unknown.

Material: blood. This sequence joins TRBV29-1 and TRBJ2-1; no clear D gene. This clonotype was sampled from an elderly man in good health. CDR3 coding DNA: TGCAGCGTGGGTGATTCATTGTACAATGAGCAGTTCTTC. It encodes CSVGDSLYNEQFF.